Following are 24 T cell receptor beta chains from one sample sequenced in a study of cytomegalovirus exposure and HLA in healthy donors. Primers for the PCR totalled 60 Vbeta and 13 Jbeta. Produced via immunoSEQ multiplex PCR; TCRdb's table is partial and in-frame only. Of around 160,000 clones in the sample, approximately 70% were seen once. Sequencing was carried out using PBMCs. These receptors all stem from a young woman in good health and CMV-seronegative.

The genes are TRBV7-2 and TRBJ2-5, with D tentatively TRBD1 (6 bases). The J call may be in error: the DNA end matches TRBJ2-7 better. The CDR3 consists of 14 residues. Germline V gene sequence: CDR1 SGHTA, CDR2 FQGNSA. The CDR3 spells CASSRQDLSYEQYF. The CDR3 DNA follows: TGTGCCAGCAGTAGACAGGATCTCTCCTACGAGCAGTACTTC.

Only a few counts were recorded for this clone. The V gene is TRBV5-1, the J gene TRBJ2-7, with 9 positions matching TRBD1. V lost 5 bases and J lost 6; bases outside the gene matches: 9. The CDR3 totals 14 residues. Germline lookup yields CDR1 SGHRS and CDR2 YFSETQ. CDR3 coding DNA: TGCGCCAGCAGTCCCGGGACAGGGATACTCGAGCAGTACTTC. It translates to CASSPGTGILEQYF.

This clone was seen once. This CDR3 is CASSRTGAYEQYF. The CDR3 nucleotides read TGTGCCAGCAGCCGGACAGGGGCCTACGAGCAGTACTTC. V and J are TRBV7-9 and TRBJ2-7; 9 bases line up with TRBD1. V shed 5 bases and J 2 bases; nucleotides not matched to a gene: 1. Germline assignment: CDR1 SEHNR and CDR2 FQNEAQ (reference sequence). The CDR3 totals 13 residues.

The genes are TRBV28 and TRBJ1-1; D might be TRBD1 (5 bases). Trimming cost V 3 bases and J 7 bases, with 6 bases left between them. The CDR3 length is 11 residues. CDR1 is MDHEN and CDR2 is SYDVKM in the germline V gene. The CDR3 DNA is TGTGCCAGCAGTTTCGACAGTGAAGCTTTCTTT. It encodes CASSFDSEAFF. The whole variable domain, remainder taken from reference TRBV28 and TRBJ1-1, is DVKVTQSSRYLVKRTGEKVFLECVQDMDHENMFWYRQDPGLGLRLIYFSYDVKMKEKGDIPEGYSVSREKKERFSLILESASTNQTSMYLCASSFDSEAFFGQGTRLTVV.

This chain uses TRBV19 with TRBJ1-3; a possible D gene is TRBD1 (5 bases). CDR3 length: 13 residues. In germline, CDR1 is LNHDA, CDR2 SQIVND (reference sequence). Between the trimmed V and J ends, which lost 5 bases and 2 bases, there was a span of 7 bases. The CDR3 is CASSPRAGNTIYF. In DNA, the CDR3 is TGTGCCAGTAGTCCCAGGGCTGGAAACACCATATATTTT.

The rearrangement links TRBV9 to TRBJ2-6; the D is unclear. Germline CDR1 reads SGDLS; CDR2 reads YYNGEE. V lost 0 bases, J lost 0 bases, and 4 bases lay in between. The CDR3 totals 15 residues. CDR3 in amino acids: CASSVGVSGANVLTF. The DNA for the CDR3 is TGTGCCAGCAGCGTAGGCGTCTCTGGGGCCAACGTCCTGACTTTC.

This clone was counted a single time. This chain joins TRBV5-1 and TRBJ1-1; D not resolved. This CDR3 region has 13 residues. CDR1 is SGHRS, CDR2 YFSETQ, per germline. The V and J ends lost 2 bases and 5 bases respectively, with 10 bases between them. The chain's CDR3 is CASSLRFGTEAFF. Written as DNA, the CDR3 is TGCGCCAGCAGCTTAAGGTTCGGGACTGAAGCTTTCTTT.

Here the CDR3 reads CASNPWETGQHSNQPQHF. CDR3 bases: TGTGCCAGCAATCCGTGGGAAACGGGACAGCATAGCAATCAGCCCCAGCATTTT. The J gene is TRBJ1-5, the V gene TRBV28; 7 bases are shared with TRBD1. This CDR3 region has 18 residues. After removal of 7 bases from V and 0 bases from J, the junction contained 15 bases not matched to a gene. Germline V gene data show CDR1 as MDHEN and CDR2 as SYDVKM.

CDR3 sequence: CASSLAVLDITNYGYTF. The CDR3 region has the DNA TGTGCCAGCAGCTTAGCGGTGTTGGACATCACTAACTATGGCTACACCTTC. This chain uses TRBV11-2 with TRBJ1-2; D may be TRBD1 (5 bases). The CDR3 has 17 amino acids. CDR1 is SGHAT, CDR2 FQNNGV, per germline. V lost 1 base and J lost 0, with 15 bases in between.

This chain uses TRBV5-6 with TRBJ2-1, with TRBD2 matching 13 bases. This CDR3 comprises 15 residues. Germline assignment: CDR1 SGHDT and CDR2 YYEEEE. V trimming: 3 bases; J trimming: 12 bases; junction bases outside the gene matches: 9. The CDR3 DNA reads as TGTGCCAGCAGCTACGGGACTAGCGGGATCGACGGGCAGTTCTTC. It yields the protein CASSYGTSGIDGQFF. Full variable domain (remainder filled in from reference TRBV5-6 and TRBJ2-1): DAGVTQSPTHLIKTRGQQVTLRCSPKSGHDTVSWYQQALGQGPQFIFQYYEEEERQRGNFPDRFSGHQFPNYSSELNVNALLLGDSALYLCASSYGTSGIDGQFFGPGTRLTVL.

DNA for the CDR3: TGTGCCAGCAGTTTACAGGGGGACCGCATAGGGTTCTTC. Protein sequence: CASSLQGDRIGFF. The chain has TRBV28 and TRBJ2-1; 7 bases match TRBD1. Looked up from germline, CDR1 is MDHEN and CDR2 is SYDVKM. Germline trimming cut 2 bases from V and 15 bases from J; bases unmatched to any gene: 10. This CDR3 contains 13 residues.

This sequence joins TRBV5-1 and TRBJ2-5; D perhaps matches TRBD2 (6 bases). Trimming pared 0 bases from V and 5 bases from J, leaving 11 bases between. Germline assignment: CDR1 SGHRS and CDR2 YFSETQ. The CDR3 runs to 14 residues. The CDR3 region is CASSLGVGTETQYF. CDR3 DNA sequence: TGCGCCAGCAGCTTGGGCGTCGGGACTGAGACCCAGTACTTC.

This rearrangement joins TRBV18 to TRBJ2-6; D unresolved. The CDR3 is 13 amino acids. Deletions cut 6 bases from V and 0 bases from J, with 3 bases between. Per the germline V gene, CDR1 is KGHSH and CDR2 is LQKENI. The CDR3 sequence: CASSLSGANVLTF. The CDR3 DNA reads TGTGCCAGCTCCCTCTCTGGGGCCAACGTCCTGACTTTC.

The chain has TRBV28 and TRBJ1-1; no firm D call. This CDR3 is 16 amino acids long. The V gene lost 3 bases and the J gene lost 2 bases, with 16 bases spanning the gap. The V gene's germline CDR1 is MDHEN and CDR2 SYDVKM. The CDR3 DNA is TGTGCCAGCAGTTTGTTAATGAGGCCAGCTAACACTGAAGCTTTCTTT. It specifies CASSLLMRPANTEAFF.

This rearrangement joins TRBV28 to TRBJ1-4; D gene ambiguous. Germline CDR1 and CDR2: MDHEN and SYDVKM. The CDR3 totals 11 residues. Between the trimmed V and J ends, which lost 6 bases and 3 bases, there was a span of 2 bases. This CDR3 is CASSSNEKLFF. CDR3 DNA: TGTGCCAGCAGCTCTAATGAAAAACTGTTTTTT.

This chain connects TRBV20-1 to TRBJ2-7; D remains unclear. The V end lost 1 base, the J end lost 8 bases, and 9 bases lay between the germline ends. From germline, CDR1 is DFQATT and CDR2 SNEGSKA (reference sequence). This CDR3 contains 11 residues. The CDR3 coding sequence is TGCAGTGCTAGAGGGCAGTTCAAGCAGTACTTC. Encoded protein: CSARGQFKQYF.

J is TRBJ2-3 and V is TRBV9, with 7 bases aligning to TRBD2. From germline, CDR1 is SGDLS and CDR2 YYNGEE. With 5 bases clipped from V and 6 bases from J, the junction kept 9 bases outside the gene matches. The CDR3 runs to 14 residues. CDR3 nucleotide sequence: TGTGCCAGCAGACCGTGGGGGGGTAGTGATACGCAGTATTTT. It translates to CASRPWGGSDTQYF.

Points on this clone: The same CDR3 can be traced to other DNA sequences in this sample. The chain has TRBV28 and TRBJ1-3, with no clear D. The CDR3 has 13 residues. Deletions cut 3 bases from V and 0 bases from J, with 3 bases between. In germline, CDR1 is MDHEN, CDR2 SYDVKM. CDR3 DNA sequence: TGTGCCAGCAGTTTCATCTCTGGAAACACCATATATTTT. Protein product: CASSFISGNTIYF.

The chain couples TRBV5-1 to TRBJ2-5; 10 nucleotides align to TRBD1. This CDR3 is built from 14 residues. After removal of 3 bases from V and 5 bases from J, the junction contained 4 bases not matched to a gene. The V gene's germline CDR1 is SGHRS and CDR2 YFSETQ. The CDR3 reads CASSSATGGETQYF. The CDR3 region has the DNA TGCGCCAGCAGCTCGGCGACAGGGGGCGAGACCCAGTACTTC.

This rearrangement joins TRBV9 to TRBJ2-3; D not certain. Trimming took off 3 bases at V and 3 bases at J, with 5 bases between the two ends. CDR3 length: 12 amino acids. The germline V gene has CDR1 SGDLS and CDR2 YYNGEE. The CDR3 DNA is TGTGCCAGCAGCGCAGCGACAGATACGCAGTATTTT. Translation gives CASSAATDTQYF.

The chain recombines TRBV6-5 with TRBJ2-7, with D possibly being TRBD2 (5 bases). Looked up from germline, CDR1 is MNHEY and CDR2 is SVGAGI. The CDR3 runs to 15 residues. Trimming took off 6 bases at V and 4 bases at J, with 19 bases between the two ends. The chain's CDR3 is CASRTPLRGEYEQYF. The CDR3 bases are TGTGCCAGCAGAACGCCCCTTCGGGGAGAATACGAGCAGTACTTC.

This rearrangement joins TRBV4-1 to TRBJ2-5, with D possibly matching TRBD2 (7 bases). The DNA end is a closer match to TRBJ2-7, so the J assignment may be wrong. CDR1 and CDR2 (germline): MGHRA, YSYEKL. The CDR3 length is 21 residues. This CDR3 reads CASSQRHPHRVRDYLRYEQYF. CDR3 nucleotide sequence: TGCGCCAGCAGCCAGCGGCACCCCCACAGGGTTCGGGACTACCTTCGGTACGAGCAGTACTTC.

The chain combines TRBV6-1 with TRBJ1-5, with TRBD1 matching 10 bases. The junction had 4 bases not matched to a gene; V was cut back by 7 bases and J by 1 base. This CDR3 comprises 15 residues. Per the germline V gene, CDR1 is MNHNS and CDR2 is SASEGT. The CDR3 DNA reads TGTGCCAGCACTGTGACAGGGGGCAGCAATCAGCCCCAGCATTTT. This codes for CASTVTGGSNQPQHF.

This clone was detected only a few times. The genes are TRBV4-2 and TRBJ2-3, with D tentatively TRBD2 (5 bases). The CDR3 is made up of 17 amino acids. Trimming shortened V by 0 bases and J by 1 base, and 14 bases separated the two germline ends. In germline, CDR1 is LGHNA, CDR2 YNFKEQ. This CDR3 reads CASSQEGSLAGTDTQYF. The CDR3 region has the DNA TGTGCCAGCAGCCAAGAAGGTTCGCTAGCAGGCACAGATACGCAGTATTTT.